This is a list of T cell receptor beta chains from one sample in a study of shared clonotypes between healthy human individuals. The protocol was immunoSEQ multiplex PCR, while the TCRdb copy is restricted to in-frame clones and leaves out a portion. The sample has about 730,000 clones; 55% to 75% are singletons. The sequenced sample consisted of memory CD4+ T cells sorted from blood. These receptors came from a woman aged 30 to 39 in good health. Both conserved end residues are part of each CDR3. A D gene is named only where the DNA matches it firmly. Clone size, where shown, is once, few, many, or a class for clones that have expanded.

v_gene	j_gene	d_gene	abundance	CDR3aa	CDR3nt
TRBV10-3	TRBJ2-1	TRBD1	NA	CAISGTGSYNEQFF	TGTGCCATCAGTGGGACAGGGAGTTACAATGAGCAGTTCTTC
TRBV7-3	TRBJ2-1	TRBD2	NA	CASSPAGPSGRDEQFF	TGTGCCAGCAGCCCCGCCGGGCCTAGCGGGAGGGATGAGCAGTTCTTC
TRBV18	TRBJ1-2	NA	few	CASSSNGGLDVGHGYTF	TGTGCCAGCTCCTCAAATGGAGGACTAGATGTAGGGCATGGCTACACCTTC
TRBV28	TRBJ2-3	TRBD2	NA	CASSLSTSGTFTDTQYF	TGTGCCAGCAGTTTATCGACTAGCGGTACCTTCACAGATACGCAGTATTTT
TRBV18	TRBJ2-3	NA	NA	CASDPGLGTDTQYF	TGTGCCAGCGATCCGGGACTGGGCACAGATACGCAGTATTTT
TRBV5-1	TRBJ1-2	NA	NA	CASSPGFDGNYGYTF	TGCGCCAGCAGCCCCGGATTTGACGGGAACTATGGCTACACCTTC
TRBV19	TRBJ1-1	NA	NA	CASSIGQGREAFF	TGTGCCAGTAGTATAGGGCAGGGGCGCGAAGCTTTCTTT
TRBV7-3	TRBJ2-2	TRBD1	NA	CASSQTGGANTGELFF	TGTGCCAGCAGCCAAACAGGGGGCGCGAACACCGGGGAGCTGTTTTTT
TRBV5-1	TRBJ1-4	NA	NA	CASSTGMVGEKLFF	TGCGCCAGCAGTACAGGGATGGTAGGTGAAAAACTGTTTTTT
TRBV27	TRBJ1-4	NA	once	CASRGTAEKLFF	TGTGCCAGCAGAGGGACCGCTGAAAAACTGTTTTTT
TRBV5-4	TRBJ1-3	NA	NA	CASSTGTVVPGNTIYF	TGTGCCAGCAGCACGGGGACCGTGGTTCCTGGAAACACCATATATTTT
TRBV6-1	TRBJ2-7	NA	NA	CASSEQGISYEQYF	TGTGCCAGCAGTGAACAGGGGATCTCCTACGAGCAGTACTTC
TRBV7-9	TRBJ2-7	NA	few	CASSSRQDNYEQYF	TGTGCCAGCAGCTCCCGACAGGACAACTACGAGCAGTACTTC
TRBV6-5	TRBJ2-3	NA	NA	CASSYSGATDTQYF	TGTGCCAGCAGTTACTCCGGCGCGACAGATACGCAGTATTTT
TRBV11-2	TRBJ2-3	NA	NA	CASSSHGWDPGTDTQYF	TGTGCCAGCAGCTCCCACGGATGGGACCCCGGCACAGATACGCAGTATTTT
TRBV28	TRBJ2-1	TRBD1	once	CASSLYSGQGFNEQFF	TGTGCCAGCAGTTTATATTCGGGACAGGGTTTCAATGAGCAGTTCTTC
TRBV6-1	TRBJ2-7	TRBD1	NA	CASIFRTGDGYEQYF	TGTGCCAGCATCTTTCGGACAGGTGATGGTTACGAGCAGTACTTC
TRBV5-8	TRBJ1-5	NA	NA	CASSPWNNQPQHF	TGTGCCAGCAGCCCCTGGAACAATCAGCCCCAGCATTTT
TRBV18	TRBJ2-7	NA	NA	CASSGSLVYEQYF	TGTGCCAGCTCCGGGTCTCTGGTGTACGAGCAGTACTTC
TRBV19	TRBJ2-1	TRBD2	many	CASSKTSGSSDEQFF	TGTGCCAGTAGTAAAACTAGCGGGAGTTCGGATGAGCAGTTCTTC
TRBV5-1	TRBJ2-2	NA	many	CASSFGGVITGELFF	TGCGCCAGCAGCTTCGGAGGGGTGATCACCGGGGAGCTGTTTTTT
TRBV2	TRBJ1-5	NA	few	CASSEEGPQHF	TGTGCCAGCAGTGAAGAAGGGCCCCAGCATTTT
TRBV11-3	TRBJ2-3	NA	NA	CASSQVGSDTQYF	TGTGCCAGCAGCCAAGTAGGGTCAGATACGCAGTATTTT
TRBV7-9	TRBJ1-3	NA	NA	CASSLASSGSGNTIYF	TGTGCCAGCAGCTTAGCTAGCAGTGGATCTGGAAACACCATATATTTT
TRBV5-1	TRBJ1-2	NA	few	CASSLDMGRSYGYTF	TGCGCCAGCAGCTTGGATATGGGACGTAGCTATGGCTACACCTTC
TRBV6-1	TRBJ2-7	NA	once	CAISESLAGPSSYEQYF	TGTGCCATCAGTGAGTCACTTGCGGGACCAAGCTCCTACGAGCAGTACTTC
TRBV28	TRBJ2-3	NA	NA	CASNKGGALTDTQYF	TGTGCCAGCAACAAGGGGGGGGCTCTCACAGATACGCAGTATTTT